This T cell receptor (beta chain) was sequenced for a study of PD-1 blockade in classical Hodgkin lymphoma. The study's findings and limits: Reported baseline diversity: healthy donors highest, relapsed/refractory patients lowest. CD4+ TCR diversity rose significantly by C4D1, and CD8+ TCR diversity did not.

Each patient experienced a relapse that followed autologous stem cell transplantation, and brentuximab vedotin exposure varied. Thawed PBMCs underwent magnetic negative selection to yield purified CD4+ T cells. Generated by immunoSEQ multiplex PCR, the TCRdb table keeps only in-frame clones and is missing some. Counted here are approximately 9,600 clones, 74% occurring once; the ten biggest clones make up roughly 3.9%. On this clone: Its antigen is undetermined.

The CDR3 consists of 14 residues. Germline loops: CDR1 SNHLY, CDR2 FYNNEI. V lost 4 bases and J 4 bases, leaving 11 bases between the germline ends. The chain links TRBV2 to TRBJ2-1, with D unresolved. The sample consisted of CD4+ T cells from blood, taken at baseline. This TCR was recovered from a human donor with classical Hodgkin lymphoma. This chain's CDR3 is CASSARTIYNEQFF. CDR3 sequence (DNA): TGTGCCAGCAGTGCCCGGACCATTTACAATGAGCAGTTCTTC.